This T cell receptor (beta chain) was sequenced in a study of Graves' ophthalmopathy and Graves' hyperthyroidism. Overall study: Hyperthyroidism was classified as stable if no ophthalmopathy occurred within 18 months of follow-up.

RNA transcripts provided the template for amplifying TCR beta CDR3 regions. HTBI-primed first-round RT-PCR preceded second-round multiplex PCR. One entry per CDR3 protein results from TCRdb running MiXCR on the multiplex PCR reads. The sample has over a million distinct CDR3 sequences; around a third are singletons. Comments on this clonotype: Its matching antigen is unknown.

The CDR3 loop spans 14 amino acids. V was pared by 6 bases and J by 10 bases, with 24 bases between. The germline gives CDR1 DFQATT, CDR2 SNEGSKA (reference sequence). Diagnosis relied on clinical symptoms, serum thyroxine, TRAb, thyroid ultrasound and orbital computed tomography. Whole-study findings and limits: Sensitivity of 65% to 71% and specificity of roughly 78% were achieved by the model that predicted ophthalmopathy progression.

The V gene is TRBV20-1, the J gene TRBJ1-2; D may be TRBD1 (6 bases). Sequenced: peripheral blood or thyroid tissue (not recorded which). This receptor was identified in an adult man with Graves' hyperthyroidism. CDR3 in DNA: TGCAGTGCCCTTCGGGCGGGGGGCAGCGTCGCCTACACCTTC. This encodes CSALRAGGSVAYTF.